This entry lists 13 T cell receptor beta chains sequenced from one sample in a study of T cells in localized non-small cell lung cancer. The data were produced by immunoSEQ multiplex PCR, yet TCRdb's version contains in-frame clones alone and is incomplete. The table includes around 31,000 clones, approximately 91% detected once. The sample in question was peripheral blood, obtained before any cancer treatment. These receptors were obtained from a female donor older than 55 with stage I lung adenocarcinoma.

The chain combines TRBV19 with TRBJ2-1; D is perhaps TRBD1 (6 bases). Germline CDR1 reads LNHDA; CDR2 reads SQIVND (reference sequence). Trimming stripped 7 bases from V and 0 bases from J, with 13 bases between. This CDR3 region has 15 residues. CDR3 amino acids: CASTRQVDSYNEQFF. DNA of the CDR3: TGTGCCAGTACCCGACAGGTCGACTCCTACAATGAGCAGTTCTTC.

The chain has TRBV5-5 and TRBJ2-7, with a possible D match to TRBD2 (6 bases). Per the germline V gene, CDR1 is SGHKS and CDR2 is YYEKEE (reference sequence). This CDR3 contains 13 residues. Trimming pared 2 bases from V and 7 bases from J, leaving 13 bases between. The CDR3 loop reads CASSFGWSGEQYF. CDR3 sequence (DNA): TGTGCCAGCAGCTTTGGGTGGAGCGGGGAGCAGTACTTC.

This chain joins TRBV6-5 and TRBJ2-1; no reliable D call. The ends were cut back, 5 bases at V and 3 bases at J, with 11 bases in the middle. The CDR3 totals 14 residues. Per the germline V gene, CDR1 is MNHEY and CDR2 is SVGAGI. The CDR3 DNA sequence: TGTGCCAGCAGTCGAATAGGGCTCTACAATGAGCAGTTCTTC. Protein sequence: CASSRIGLYNEQFF.

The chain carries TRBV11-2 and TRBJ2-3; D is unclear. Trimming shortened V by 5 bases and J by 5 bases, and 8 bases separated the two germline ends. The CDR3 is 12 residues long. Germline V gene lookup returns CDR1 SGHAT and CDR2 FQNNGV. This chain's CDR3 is CASSPYGDTQYF. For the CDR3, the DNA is TGTGCCAGCAGCCCGTATGGAGATACGCAGTATTTT. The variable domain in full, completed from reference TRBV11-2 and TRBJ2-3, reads EAGVAQSPRYKIIEKRQSVAFWCNPISGHATLYWYQQILGQGPKLLIQFQNNGVVDDSQLPKDRFSAERLKGVDSTLKIQPAKLEDSAVYLCASSPYGDTQYFGPGTRLTVL.

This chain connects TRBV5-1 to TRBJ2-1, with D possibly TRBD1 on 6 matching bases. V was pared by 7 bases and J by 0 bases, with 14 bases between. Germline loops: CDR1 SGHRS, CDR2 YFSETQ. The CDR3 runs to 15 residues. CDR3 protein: CASELDSNSYNEQFF. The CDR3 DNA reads TGCGCCAGCGAGCTGGACAGTAACTCCTACAATGAGCAGTTCTTC.

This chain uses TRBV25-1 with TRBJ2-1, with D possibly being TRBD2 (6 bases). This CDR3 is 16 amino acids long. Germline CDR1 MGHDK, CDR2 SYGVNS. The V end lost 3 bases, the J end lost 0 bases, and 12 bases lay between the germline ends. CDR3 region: CASSDGDWSSYNEQFF. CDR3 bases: TGTGCCAGCAGTGACGGGGACTGGAGCTCCTACAATGAGCAGTTCTTC.

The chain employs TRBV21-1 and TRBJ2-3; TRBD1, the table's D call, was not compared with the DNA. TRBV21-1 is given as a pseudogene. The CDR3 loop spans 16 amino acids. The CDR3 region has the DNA TGTGCCAGCAGCAAATGGGGCAAGGACAACACAGATACGCAGTATTTT. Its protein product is CASSKWGKDNTDTQYF.

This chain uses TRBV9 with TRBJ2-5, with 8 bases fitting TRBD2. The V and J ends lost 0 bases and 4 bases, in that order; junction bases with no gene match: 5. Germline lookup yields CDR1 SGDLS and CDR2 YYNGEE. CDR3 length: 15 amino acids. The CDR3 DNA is TGTGCCAGCAGCGTAGCTGTCACTAGCGGAGAGACCCAGTACTTC. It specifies CASSVAVTSGETQYF.

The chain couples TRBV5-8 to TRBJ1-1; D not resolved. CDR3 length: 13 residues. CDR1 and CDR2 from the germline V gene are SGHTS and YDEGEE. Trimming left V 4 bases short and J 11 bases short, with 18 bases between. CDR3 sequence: CASSLGLTPDAFF. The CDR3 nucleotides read TGTGCCAGCAGCCTCGGGTTGACACCCGATGCTTTCTTT. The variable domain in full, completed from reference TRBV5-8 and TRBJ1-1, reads EAGVTQSPTHLIKTRGQQATLRCSPISGHTSVYWYQQALGLGLQFLLWYDEGEERNRGNFPPRFSGRQFPNYSSELNVNALELEDSALYLCASSLGLTPDAFFGQGTRLTVV.

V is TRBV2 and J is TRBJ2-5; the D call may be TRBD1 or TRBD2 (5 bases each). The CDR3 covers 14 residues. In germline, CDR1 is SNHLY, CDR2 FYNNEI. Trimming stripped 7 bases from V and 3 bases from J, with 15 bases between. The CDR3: CASTQGTGEETQYF. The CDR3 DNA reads TGTGCCAGCACCCAAGGGACCGGGGAAGAGACCCAGTACTTC.

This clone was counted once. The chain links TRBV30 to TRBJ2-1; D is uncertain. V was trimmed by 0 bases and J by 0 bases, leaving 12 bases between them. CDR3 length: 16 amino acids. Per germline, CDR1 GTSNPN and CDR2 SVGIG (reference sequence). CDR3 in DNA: TGTGCCTGGAGTGTACTGGCAGCCCGCTCCTACAATGAGCAGTTCTTC. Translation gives CAWSVLAARSYNEQFF.

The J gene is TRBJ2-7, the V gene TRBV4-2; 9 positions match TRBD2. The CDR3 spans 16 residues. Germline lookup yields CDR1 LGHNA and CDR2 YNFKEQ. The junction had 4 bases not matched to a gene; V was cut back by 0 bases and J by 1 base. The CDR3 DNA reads TGTGCCAGCAGCCAAGACAGCCTAGCGGGGTCCTACGAGCAGTACTTC. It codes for CASSQDSLAGSYEQYF.

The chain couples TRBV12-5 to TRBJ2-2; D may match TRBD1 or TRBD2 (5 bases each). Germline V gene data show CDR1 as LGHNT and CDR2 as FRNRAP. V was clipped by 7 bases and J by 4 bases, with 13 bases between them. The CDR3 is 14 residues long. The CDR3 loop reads CASERVGVTGELFF. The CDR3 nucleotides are TGTGCTAGTGAGAGGGTGGGGGTCACCGGGGAGCTGTTTTTT.